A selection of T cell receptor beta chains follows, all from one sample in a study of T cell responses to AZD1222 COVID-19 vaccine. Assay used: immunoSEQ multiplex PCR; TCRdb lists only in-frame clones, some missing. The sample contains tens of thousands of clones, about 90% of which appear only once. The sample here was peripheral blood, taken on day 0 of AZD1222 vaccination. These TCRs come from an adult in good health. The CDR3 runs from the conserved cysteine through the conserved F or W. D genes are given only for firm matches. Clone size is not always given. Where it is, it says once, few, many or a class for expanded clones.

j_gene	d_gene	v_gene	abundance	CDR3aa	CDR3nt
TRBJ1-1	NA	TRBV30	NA	CAWSVTVNTEAFF	TGTGCCTGGAGTGTAACAGTGAACACTGAAGCTTTCTTT
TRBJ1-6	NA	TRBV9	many	CASSVGRGHGSPLHF	TGTGCCAGCAGCGTCGGCAGGGGTCATGGTTCACCCCTCCACTTT
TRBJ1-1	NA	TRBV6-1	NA	CASSEGQFTEAFF	TGTGCCAGCAGTGAAGGACAGTTCACTGAAGCTTTCTTT
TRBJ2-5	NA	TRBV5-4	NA	CASSLVGETQYF	TGTGCCAGCAGCTTGGTCGGAGAGACCCAGTACTTC
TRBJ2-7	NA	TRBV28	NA	CASSLLQYEQYF	TGTGCCAGCAGTTTACTCCAGTACGAGCAGTACTTC
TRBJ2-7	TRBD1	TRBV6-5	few	CASSYVQGVSYEQYF	TGTGCCAGCAGTTACGTGCAGGGGGTGTCCTACGAGCAGTACTTC
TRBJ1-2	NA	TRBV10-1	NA	CASSLEGGASYTF	TGCGCCAGCAGTCTGGAGGGGGGGGCAAGCTACACCTTC
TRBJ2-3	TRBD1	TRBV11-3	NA	CASSLGWDRQDTQYF	TGTGCCAGCAGCTTGGGCTGGGACAGACAAGATACGCAGTATTTT
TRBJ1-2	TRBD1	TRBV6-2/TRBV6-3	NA	CASSRDRVGGYTF	TGTGCCAGCAGTCGAGACAGGGTCGGCGGCTACACCTTC
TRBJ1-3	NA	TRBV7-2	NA	CASSLGPRNSGNTIYF	TGTGCCAGCAGCTTAGGTCCTCGGAACTCTGGAAACACCATATATTTT
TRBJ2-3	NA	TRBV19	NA	CASSFGARGTDTQYF	TGTGCCAGTTCCTTCGGAGCCCGGGGGACAGATACGCAGTATTTT
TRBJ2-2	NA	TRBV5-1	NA	CASSLGGANTGELFF	TGCGCCAGCAGCTTGGGCGGGGCGAACACCGGGGAGCTGTTTTTT
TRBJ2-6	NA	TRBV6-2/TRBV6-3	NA	CASSYGQYSGANVLTF	TGTGCCAGCAGTTACGGACAGTACTCTGGGGCCAACGTCCTGACTTTC
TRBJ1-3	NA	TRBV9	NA	CASSVGLGGGGNTIYF	TGTGCCAGCAGCGTAGGCCTTGGGGGTGGTGGAAACACCATATATTTT
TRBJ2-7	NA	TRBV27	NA	CASSSGPLPYEQYF	TGTGCCAGCAGTTCGGGGCCTCTTCCCTACGAGCAGTACTTC
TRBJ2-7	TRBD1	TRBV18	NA	CASSLRDRGNPYEQYF	TGTGCCAGCTCCCTGCGGGACAGGGGTAACCCCTACGAGCAGTACTTC
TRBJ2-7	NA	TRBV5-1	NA	CASSLAGQGGVDEQYF	TGCGCCAGCAGCTTGGCCGGTCAGGGGGGCGTGGACGAGCAGTACTTC
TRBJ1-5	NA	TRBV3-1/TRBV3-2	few	CASSQSGGQPQHF	TGTGCCAGCAGCCAATCCGGGGGGCAGCCCCAGCATTTT
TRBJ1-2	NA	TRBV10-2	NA	CASTNDRTLSNYGYTF	TGCGCCAGCACCAATGACAGAACCCTCTCTAACTATGGCTACACCTTC
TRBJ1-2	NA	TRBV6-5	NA	CASSYQSARGYGYTF	TGTGCCAGCAGTTACCAATCCGCGAGAGGCTATGGCTACACCTTC
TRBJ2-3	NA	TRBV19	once	CASSIDPGGGGTQYF	TGTGCCAGTAGTATAGATCCGGGTGGCGGTGGAACGCAGTATTTT
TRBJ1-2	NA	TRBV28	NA	CASSLHTPGNYGYTF	TGTGCCAGCAGTTTACACACCCCAGGGAACTATGGCTACACCTTC
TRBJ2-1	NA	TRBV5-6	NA	CASSLVLDRRYNEQFF	TGTGCCAGCAGCTTGGTCTTGGACAGACGATACAATGAGCAGTTCTTC
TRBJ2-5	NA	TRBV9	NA	CASSVGGGFSETQYF	TGTGCCAGCAGCGTAGGCGGGGGCTTTTCGGAGACCCAGTACTTC
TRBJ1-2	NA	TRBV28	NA	CASSFGKTNYGYTF	TGTGCCAGCAGTTTTGGGAAAACTAACTATGGCTACACCTTC
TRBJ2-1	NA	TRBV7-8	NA	CASSFGGPSYNEQFF	TGTGCCAGCAGCTTCGGCGGGCCCTCCTACAATGAGCAGTTCTTC
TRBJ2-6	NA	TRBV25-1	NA	CASSDLAAGANVLTF	TGTGCCAGCAGTGACCTAGCAGCTGGGGCCAACGTCCTGACTTTC
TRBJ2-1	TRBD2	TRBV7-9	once	CASRQEGLYNEQFF	TGTGCCAGCAGGCAAGAGGGACTATACAATGAGCAGTTCTTC
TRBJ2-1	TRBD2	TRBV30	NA	CAWSPGLAGAEQFF	TGTGCCTGGAGCCCGGGACTAGCGGGAGCTGAGCAGTTCTTC
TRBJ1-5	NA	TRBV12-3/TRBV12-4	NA	CASSFRGQPQHF	TGTGCCAGCAGTTTTAGGGGTCAGCCCCAGCATTTT
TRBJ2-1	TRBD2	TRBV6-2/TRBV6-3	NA	CASSFPMSGGAYNEQFF	TGTGCCAGCAGTTTTCCGATGAGCGGGGGGGCGTACAATGAGCAGTTCTTC
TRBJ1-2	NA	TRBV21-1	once	CASHDNYGYTF	TGTGCCAGCCACGATAACTATGGCTACACCTTC
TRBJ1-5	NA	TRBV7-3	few	CASSLYPNQPQHF	TGTGCCAGCAGCTTATACCCCAATCAGCCCCAGCATTTT
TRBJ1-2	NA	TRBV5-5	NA	CASSLVVQAVYGYTF	TGTGCCAGCAGCTTGGTAGTACAGGCAGTCTATGGCTACACCTTC
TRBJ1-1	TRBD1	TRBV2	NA	CASGGTGLGGTEAFF	TGTGCCAGCGGTGGGACAGGGCTTGGGGGGACTGAAGCTTTCTTT
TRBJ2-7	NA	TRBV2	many	CASRPDSVSYEQYF	TGTGCCAGCAGGCCGGACAGCGTCTCCTACGAGCAGTACTTC
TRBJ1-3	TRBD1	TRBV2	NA	CASSEQGDLSGNTIYF	TGTGCCAGCAGTGAACAGGGGGATCTCTCTGGAAACACCATATATTTT
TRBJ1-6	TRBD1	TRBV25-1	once	CASRGQGRSPLHF	TGTGCCAGCAGGGGACAGGGGCGATCACCCCTCCACTTT
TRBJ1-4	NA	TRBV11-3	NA	CASSAFAGTNEKLFF	TGTGCCAGCAGCGCATTTGCAGGGACTAATGAAAAACTGTTTTTT
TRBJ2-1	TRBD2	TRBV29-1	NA	CSVEPTSGRNNEQFF	TGCAGCGTAGAACCTACTAGCGGGAGGAACAATGAGCAGTTCTTC
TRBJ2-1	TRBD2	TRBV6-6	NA	CASSWPSGRLENEQFF	TGTGCCAGCAGTTGGCCTAGCGGGAGGCTTGAGAATGAGCAGTTCTTC
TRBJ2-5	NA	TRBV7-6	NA	CASSLAAAGRETQYF	TGTGCCAGCAGCTTAGCGGCTGCGGGGCGAGAGACCCAGTACTTC
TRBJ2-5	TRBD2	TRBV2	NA	CASSERAGGGETQYF	TGTGCCAGCAGTGAGAGAGCGGGAGGGGGAGAGACCCAGTACTTC
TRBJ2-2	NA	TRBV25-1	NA	CASSEWDPFTGELFF	TGTGCCAGCAGTGAATGGGACCCTTTTACCGGGGAGCTGTTTTTT
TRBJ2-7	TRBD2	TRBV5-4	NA	CASSPGIAGVTYEQYF	TGTGCCAGCAGCCCAGGAATAGCGGGGGTAACCTACGAGCAGTACTTC
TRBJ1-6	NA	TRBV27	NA	CASTPSWTYEASPLHF	TGTGCCAGCACTCCTTCATGGACATATGAGGCATCACCCCTCCACTTT
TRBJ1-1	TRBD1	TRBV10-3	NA	CATKGQLNTEAFF	TGTGCCACAAAGGGACAGTTGAACACTGAAGCTTTCTTT
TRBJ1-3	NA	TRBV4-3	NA	CASSQGKADGNTIYF	TGCGCCAGCAGCCAAGGGAAGGCAGATGGAAACACCATATATTTT
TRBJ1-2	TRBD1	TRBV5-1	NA	CASSATGTANYGYTF	TGCGCCAGCAGCGCCACCGGGACAGCTAACTATGGCTACACCTTC
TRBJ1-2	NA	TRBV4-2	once	CASSQEAAEGGYTF	TGTGCCAGCAGCCAAGAGGCGGCAGAGGGAGGCTACACCTTC
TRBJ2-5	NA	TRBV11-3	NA	CASGSQGGAETQYF	TGTGCCAGCGGATCACAAGGGGGAGCAGAGACCCAGTACTTC
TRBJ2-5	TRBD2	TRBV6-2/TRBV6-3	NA	CASSSGTSGGRGNQETQYF	TGTGCCAGCAGTTCCGGGACTAGCGGGGGCCGTGGGAACCAAGAGACCCAGTACTTC
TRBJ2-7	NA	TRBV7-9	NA	CASSPRTAPYEQYF	TGTGCCAGCAGCCCGAGGACAGCACCCTACGAGCAGTACTTC